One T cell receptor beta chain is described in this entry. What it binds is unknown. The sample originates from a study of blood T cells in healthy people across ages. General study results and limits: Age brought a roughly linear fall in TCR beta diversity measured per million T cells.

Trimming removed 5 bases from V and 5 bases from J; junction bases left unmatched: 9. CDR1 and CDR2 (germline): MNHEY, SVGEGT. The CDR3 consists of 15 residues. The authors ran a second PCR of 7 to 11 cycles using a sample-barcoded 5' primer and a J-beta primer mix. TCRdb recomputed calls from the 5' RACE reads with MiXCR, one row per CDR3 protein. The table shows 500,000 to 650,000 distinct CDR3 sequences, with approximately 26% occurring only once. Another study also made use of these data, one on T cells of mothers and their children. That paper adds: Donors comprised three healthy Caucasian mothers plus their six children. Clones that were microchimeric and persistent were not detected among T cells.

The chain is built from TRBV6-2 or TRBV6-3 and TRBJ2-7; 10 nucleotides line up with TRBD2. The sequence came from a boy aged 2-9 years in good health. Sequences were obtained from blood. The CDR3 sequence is CASSQLSSGSHEQYF. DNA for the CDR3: TGTGCCAGCAGTCAGTTGTCTAGCGGGAGCCACGAGCAGTACTTC.